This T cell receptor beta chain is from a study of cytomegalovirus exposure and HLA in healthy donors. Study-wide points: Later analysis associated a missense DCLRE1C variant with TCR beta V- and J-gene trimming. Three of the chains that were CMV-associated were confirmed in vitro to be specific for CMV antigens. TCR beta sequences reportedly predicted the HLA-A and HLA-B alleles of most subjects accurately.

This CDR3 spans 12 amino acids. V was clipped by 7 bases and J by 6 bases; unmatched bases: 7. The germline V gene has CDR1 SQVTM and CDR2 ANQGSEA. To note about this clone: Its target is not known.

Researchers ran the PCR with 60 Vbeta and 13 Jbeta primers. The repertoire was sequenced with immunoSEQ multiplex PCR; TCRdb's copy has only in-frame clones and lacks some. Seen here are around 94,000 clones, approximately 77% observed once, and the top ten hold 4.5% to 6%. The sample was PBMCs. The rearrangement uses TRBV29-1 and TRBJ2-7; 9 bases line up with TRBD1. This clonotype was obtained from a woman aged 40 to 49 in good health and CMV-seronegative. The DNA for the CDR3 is TGCAGCGCCATCGGACAGGGGTCCGAGCAGTACTTC. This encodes CSAIGQGSEQYF.